The source of this TCR beta chain is a study of OX40 agonist ivuxolimab in advanced cancers. Study conclusions and caveats: Clonal expansion from baseline to week 6 occurred in both CD4+ and CD8+ T cells. Some patients who did not respond also had low normalized T-cell clonal expansion.

In regard to this clone: The antigen is undetermined.

With V trimmed by 3 bases and J by 4 bases, 11 bases remained unmatched. Per the germline V gene, CDR1 is MDHEN and CDR2 is SYDVKM. This CDR3 has 17 residues. Libraries were prepared by immunoSEQ multiplex PCR; TCRdb keeps only in-frame clonotypes and omits some of them. The sample holds under 20,000 clones, more than 65% seen once. Blood got drawn at baseline, again on cycle 4 day 1, and then on cycle 7 day 1. The chain couples TRBV28 to TRBJ2-7; 11 bases agree with TRBD2. This receptor was taken from an adult with an advanced solid tumor such as melanoma, head and neck, liver or kidney cancer. Sample: CD4+ or CD8+ T cells sorted from blood, taken in a trial of the OX40 agonist ivuxolimab. CDR3 nucleotides: TGTGCCAGCAGTTTTGTTGATGCTAGCGGGAGGACGTACGAGCAGTACTTC. This gives the protein CASSFVDASGRTYEQYF.